These 22 T cell receptor beta chains share one sample of origin, sequenced in a study of blood T cell repertoires in COVID-19. Clones were sequenced by immunoSEQ multiplex PCR, and TCRdb holds only the in-frame ones, with some missing. The sample lists about 350,000 clones; about 90% were seen once. The sequenced sample was PBMCs or T cells enriched from blood (not recorded which). Every receptor here comes from a woman in her 30s who had recovered from COVID-19.

This chain uses TRBV7-9 with TRBJ2-7; 9 bases match TRBD1. V shed 3 bases and J 0 bases; nucleotides not matched to a gene: 6. Germline V gene sequence: CDR1 SEHNR, CDR2 FQNEAQ (reference sequence). The CDR3 covers 16 residues. The CDR3 here is CASSLDRGISSYEQYF. The CDR3 DNA follows: TGTGCCAGCAGCTTGGACAGGGGAATCAGCTCCTACGAGCAGTACTTC. The full variable domain, its missing parts supplied by reference TRBV7-9 and TRBJ2-7, is DTGVSQNPRHKITKRGQNVTFRCDPISEHNRLYWYRQTLGQGPEFLTYFQNEAQLEKSRLLSDRFSAERPKGSFSTLEIQRTEQGDSAMYLCASSLDRGISSYEQYFGPGTRLTVT.

The chain combines TRBV11-3 with TRBJ2-3; the match to TRBD2 covers 13 bases. CDR1 and CDR2 (germline): SGHNT, YENEEA. CDR3 length equals 16 residues. V lost 4 bases and J lost 2; bases outside the gene matches: 3. The CDR3 bases are TGTGCCAGCAGCTCCGGGACTAGCGGGGCCACAGATACGCAGTATTTT. It codes for CASSSGTSGATDTQYF. Using reference TRBV11-3 and TRBJ2-3 for the parts outside the CDR3, the full variable domain is EAGVVQSPRYKIIEKKQPVAFWCNPISGHNTLYWYLQNLGQGPELLIRYENEEAVDDSQLPKDRFSAERLKGVDSTLKIQPAELGDSAVYLCASSSGTSGATDTQYFGPGTRLTVL.

The gene calls are TRBV5-8 and TRBJ2-5; a weak D match, TRBD1 (7 bases). V was cut by 0 bases and J by 5 bases, with 26 bases left in between. Per germline, CDR1 SGHTS and CDR2 YDEGEE. The CDR3 is 19 residues long. The CDR3 DNA follows: TGTGCCAGCAGCTTGGTCTGGGGGGTACGGGACAGCGACATGGAGACCCAGTACTTC. Translation gives CASSLVWGVRDSDMETQYF.

This clone has only a few counts. This chain connects TRBV2 to TRBJ2-2; D unresolved. Trimming pared 10 bases from V and 1 base from J, leaving 16 bases between. The V gene's germline CDR1 is SNHLY and CDR2 FYNNEI. The CDR3 covers 15 residues. In DNA form, the CDR3 reads TGTGCCACCTTTGCTGCGACACAGAACACCGGGGAGCTGTTTTTT. Translating it yields CATFAATQNTGELFF.

As DNA, the CDR3 is TGTGCCAGCAGTGAATCCAGGGGGCCTCAAGAGACCCAGTACTTC. Translation: CASSESRGPQETQYF. The chain uses TRBV2 and TRBJ2-5; TRBD1 aligns across 8 bases. V lost 2 bases and J lost 2; bases outside the gene matches: 4. In germline, CDR1 is SNHLY, CDR2 FYNNEI. The CDR3 is 15 amino acids.

This clone was picked up a small number of times. The chain uses TRBV2 and TRBJ2-5; a weak D match, TRBD2 (6 bases). CDR1 and CDR2 from the germline V gene are SNHLY and FYNNEI. V was trimmed by 6 bases and J by 2 bases, leaving 10 bases between them. The CDR3 totals 13 residues. CDR3 protein: CASRVGGQETQYF. In DNA form, the CDR3 reads TGTGCCAGCAGGGTGGGGGGACAAGAGACCCAGTACTTC.

The chain recombines TRBV4-1 with TRBJ2-3; D may be TRBD1 (6 bases). Germline CDR1 MGHRA, CDR2 YSYEKL. This CDR3 is built from 18 residues. With 1 base removed from V and 0 bases from J, the gap between germline ends came to 17 bases. This chain's CDR3 is CASSQALTQGTSTDTQYF. The CDR3 DNA reads as TGCGCCAGCAGCCAAGCCCTAACGCAGGGGACCAGCACAGATACGCAGTATTTT.

The chain has TRBV5-5 and TRBJ1-5; 7 bases match TRBD1. The CDR3 loop spans 17 amino acids. Germline trimming cut 1 base from V and 3 bases from J; bases unmatched to any gene: 10. In germline, CDR1 is SGHKS, CDR2 YYEKEE (reference sequence). The CDR3 loop is CASSLRPGQAANQPQHF. The CDR3, as DNA: TGTGCCAGCAGCTTGCGACCTGGACAGGCCGCCAATCAGCCCCAGCATTTT.

Regarding this clone: Additional DNA sequences in this sample encode the identical CDR3. The chain joins TRBV6-2 or TRBV6-3 to TRBJ1-5; a weak D match, TRBD1 (5 bases). This CDR3 has 14 residues. The germline CDR1 and CDR2 sequences are MNHEY and SVGEGT. Deletions cut 2 bases from V and 4 bases from J, with 9 bases between. CDR3 protein: CASSYDSLNQPQHF. CDR3 DNA: TGTGCCAGCAGTTACGACAGCCTAAATCAGCCCCAGCATTTT.

The V gene is TRBV2, the J gene TRBJ1-5; D uncertain. CDR1 is SNHLY and CDR2 is FYNNEI in the germline V gene. CDR3 length equals 14 residues. Trimming pared 6 bases from V and 4 bases from J, leaving 13 bases between. The CDR3 bases are TGTGCCAGCAGCGCCGAGGCTAGAAATCAGCCCCAGCATTTT. Translated, it gives CASSAEARNQPQHF.

The rearrangement joins TRBV7-9 to TRBJ2-5, with 10 bases that match TRBD2. Trimming at V came to 5 bases and at J to 3 bases, leaving 12 bases not matched to a gene. The CDR3 runs 17 residues. Germline loops: CDR1 SEHNR, CDR2 FQNEAQ (reference sequence). The CDR3 DNA reads as TGTGCCAGCAGCCCGGGGTGGCTAGCGGGGGCCGAAGAGACCCAGTACTTC. Translated: CASSPGWLAGAEETQYF.

The chain links TRBV7-6 to TRBJ2-1, with 9 bases aligning to TRBD2. Germline V lookup: CDR1 SGHVS, CDR2 FNYEAQ. Trimming at V came to 1 base and at J to 9 bases, leaving 10 bases not matched to a gene. The CDR3 is 16 amino acids. The CDR3: CASSLVGGGGASEQFF. Here the CDR3 DNA reads TGTGCCAGCAGCTTAGTTGGTGGCGGGGGGGCAAGTGAGCAGTTCTTC.

J is TRBJ2-2 and V is TRBV30, with D perhaps TRBD2 (5 bases). Germline CDR1 is GTSNPN and CDR2 is SVGIG (reference sequence). The CDR3 spans 16 residues. V lost 2 bases and J lost 10, with 23 bases in between. The CDR3 loop reads CAWSLERPRLPSELFF. The CDR3 DNA reads TGTGCCTGGAGTCTTGAGCGACCCCGACTACCCTCGGAGCTGTTTTTT. Based on the CDR3 plus reference TRBV30 and TRBJ2-2, the full variable domain is SQTIHQWPATLVQPVGSPLSLECTVEGTSNPNLYWYRQAAGRGLQLLFYSVGIGQISSEVPQNLSASRPQDRQFILSSKKLLLSDSGFYLCAWSLERPRLPSELFFGEGSRLTVL.

The chain recombines TRBV3-1 (or the pseudogene TRBV3-2) with TRBJ1-6; a possible D gene is TRBD1 (6 bases). The CDR3 sequence is 15 residues long. Trimming left V 4 bases short and J 5 bases short, with 12 bases between. Germline CDR1 LGHDT, CDR2 YNNKEL (reference sequence). Here the CDR3 reads CASSLRQADNSPLHF. Here the CDR3 DNA reads TGTGCCAGCAGCCTTCGACAGGCGGATAATTCACCCCTCCACTTT.

The chain links TRBV13 to TRBJ1-3; weak D call: TRBD1 (6 bases). Trimming stripped 5 bases from V and 3 bases from J, with 11 bases between. Germline lookup yields CDR1 PRHDT and CDR2 FYEKMQ (reference sequence). This CDR3 has 14 residues. In nucleotides, the CDR3 is TGTGCCAGCAGCCCGCGGACAGTTGGAAACACCATATATTTT. Its translation is CASSPRTVGNTIYF. Filled out from reference TRBV13 and TRBJ1-3, the complete variable domain reads AAGVIQSPRHLIKEKRETATLKCYPIPRHDTVYWYQQGPGQDPQFLISFYEKMQSDKGSIPDRFSAQQFSDYHSELNMSSLELGDSALYFCASSPRTVGNTIYFGEGSWLTVV.

The chain recombines TRBV7-9 with TRBJ1-6, with TRBD1 matching over 7 bases. The V gene end was trimmed by 5 bases and the J gene end by 6 bases; junction bases not matched to a gene: 7. The V gene's germline CDR1 is SEHNR and CDR2 FQNEAQ (reference sequence). The CDR3 runs 15 residues. CDR3 coding DNA: TGTGCCAGCAGCGCAGGGGGGCGGGTTAATTCACCCCTCCACTTT. Translation: CASSAGGRVNSPLHF. Combining the CDR3 with reference TRBV7-9 and TRBJ1-6 gives the whole variable domain DTGVSQNPRHKITKRGQNVTFRCDPISEHNRLYWYRQTLGQGPEFLTYFQNEAQLEKSRLLSDRFSAERPKGSFSTLEIQRTEQGDSAMYLCASSAGGRVNSPLHFGNGTRLTVT.

The chain combines TRBV19 with TRBJ1-1; 8 bases fit TRBD1. CDR1 and CDR2 from the germline V gene are LNHDA and SQIVND (reference sequence). This CDR3 is built from 16 residues. V trimming: 4 bases; J trimming: 0 bases; junction bases outside the gene matches: 7. The CDR3 reads CASSTGTGQLNTEAFF. The CDR3 DNA sequence: TGTGCCAGTAGTACTGGGACAGGACAATTGAACACTGAAGCTTTCTTT.

Comments on this clone: Other DNA sequences within the sample encode an identical CDR3. V is TRBV6-5 and J is TRBJ2-1, with D perhaps matching TRBD1 (5 bases). This CDR3 has 11 residues. The germline V and J ends were trimmed by 4 bases and 8 bases, with 6 bases remaining between them. Germline V CDR1 and CDR2: MNHEY, SVGAGI. The CDR3 here is CASSLQDEQFF. DNA of the CDR3: TGTGCCAGCAGTTTACAGGATGAGCAGTTCTTC.

The chain has TRBV7-9 and TRBJ2-7; 12 bases fit TRBD1. CDR3 length: 16 residues. Trimming removed 5 bases from V and 5 bases from J; junction bases left unmatched: 10. From germline, CDR1 is SEHNR and CDR2 FQNEAQ (reference sequence). CDR3 amino acids: CASSGGQGALVNEQYF. The CDR3 DNA follows: TGTGCCAGCAGCGGGGGACAGGGGGCCCTCGTGAACGAGCAGTACTTC.

The V call is TRBV5-1, the J call TRBJ1-3, with D possibly matching TRBD1 (6 bases). The CDR3 runs 15 residues. In germline, CDR1 is SGHRS, CDR2 YFSETQ. V was cut by 1 base and J by 4 bases, with 12 bases left in between. The CDR3, as DNA: TGCGCCAGCAGCTTGTCGGCAGGGGACGGAAACACCATATATTTT. Translating it yields CASSLSAGDGNTIYF.

The chain carries TRBV24-1 and TRBJ2-3; the match to TRBD2 covers 7 bases. Germline V lookup: CDR1 KGHDR, CDR2 SFDVKD. The CDR3 length is 16 residues. The V gene end was trimmed by 4 bases and the J gene end by 3 bases; junction bases not matched to a gene: 9. CDR3 sequence: CATSEGSGVATDTQYF. DNA for the CDR3: TGTGCCACCAGTGAGGGCAGCGGGGTGGCGACAGATACGCAGTATTTT.

The chain combines TRBV25-1 with TRBJ1-2; TRBD1 matches 10 bases. Germline V gene data show CDR1 as MGHDK and CDR2 as SYGVNS. The CDR3 extends over 13 amino acids. V gave up 6 bases and J gave up 7 bases; unmatched junction bases: 5. DNA of the CDR3: TGTGCCAGCAGCCCCGGGACAGGGGCTGGCTACACCTTC. Its translation: CASSPGTGAGYTF.